This is a list of T cell receptor beta chains from one sample in a study of cytomegalovirus exposure and HLA in healthy donors. The repertoire was sequenced with immunoSEQ multiplex PCR; TCRdb's copy has only in-frame clones and lacks some. Among more than 50,000 clones listed, around 94% were seen once. The specimen sequenced was PBMCs. These receptors were obtained from a man younger than 35 in good health and CMV-seronegative. CDR3s include the opening cysteine and the closing phenylalanine or tryptophan. D genes are given only for firm matches. Rows may omit the clone size; those that give it use once, few, many or a size class.

j_call d_call v_call clone_size cdr3_aa cdr3_nt
TRBJ2-1 NA TRBV6-1 NA CASSERASAGGEQFF TGTGCCAGCAGTGAAAGGGCTAGCGCTGGCGGTGAGCAGTTCTTC
TRBJ1-4 NA TRBV6-7 NA CASSSEIEGRGGTNEKLFF TGTGCCAGCAGTTCTGAGATAGAGGGGAGGGGGGGCACTAATGAAAAACTGTTTTTT
TRBJ1-3 TRBD1 TRBV19 NA CASSPTSGGSGNTIYF TGTGCCAGTAGCCCTACCTCAGGGGGCTCTGGAAACACCATATATTTT
TRBJ2-1 TRBD2 TRBV9 NA CASSVVSSGRGNEQFF TGTGCCAGCAGCGTAGTGTCTAGCGGGAGGGGTAATGAGCAGTTCTTC
TRBJ1-2 NA TRBV2 NA CASTRDARGYTF TGTGCCAGCACCCGGGATGCGCGTGGCTACACCTTC
TRBJ2-7 NA TRBV20-1 NA CSASYEQYF TGCAGTGCGAGTTACGAGCAGTACTTC
TRBJ2-1 TRBD2 TRBV19 once CASRRLAGAEQFF TGTGCCAGTAGGCGACTAGCGGGAGCTGAGCAGTTCTTC
TRBJ1-1 TRBD1 TRBV4-1 NA CASSHKLRTGKGTEAFF TGCGCCAGCAGCCACAAACTCAGGACAGGGAAAGGCACTGAAGCTTTCTTT
TRBJ1-1 NA TRBV6-5 NA CASSYSILGDTEAFF TGTGCCAGCAGTTACTCGATTTTAGGGGACACTGAAGCTTTCTTT
TRBJ2-5 NA TRBV7-2 NA CASSLGRGLETQYF TGTGCCAGCAGCTTAGGGCGGGGGCTGGAGACCCAGTACTTC
TRBJ2-1 NA TRBV5-4 NA CASSQEWTVYNEQFF TGCGCCAGCAGCCAAGAGTGGACTGTCTACAATGAGCAGTTCTTC
TRBJ2-7 NA TRBV28 NA CASSLDSSSYEQYF TGTGCCAGCAGTCTTGACTCTAGCTCCTACGAGCAGTACTTC
TRBJ1-5 NA TRBV11-2 NA CASSLGVGGLEQPQHF TGTGCCAGCAGCTTAGGGGTGGGGGGGCTGGAGCAGCCCCAGCATTTT
TRBJ1-1 NA TRBV5-1 NA CASSLDGKNTEAFF TGCGCCAGCAGCCTGGACGGGAAGAACACTGAAGCTTTCTTT
TRBJ2-1 NA TRBV5-1 once CASSLEPQGDEQFF TGCGCCAGCAGCTTGGAACCACAAGGGGATGAGCAGTTCTTC
TRBJ1-1 TRBD1 TRBV6-1 NA CASRAGGMNTEAFF TGTGCCAGCAGGGCAGGGGGTATGAACACTGAAGCTTTCTTT
TRBJ1-1 NA TRBV6-6 NA CASSDGGPWEAFF TGTGCCAGCAGTGATGGGGGCCCCTGGGAAGCTTTCTTT
TRBJ1-1 NA TRBV21-1 NA CASSSLIGAGYTEAFF TGTGCCAGCAGCTCTCTGATAGGGGCTGGATACACTGAAGCTTTCTTT
TRBJ1-3 NA TRBV27 NA CASSLAGASGNTIYF TGTGCCAGCAGTTTAGCAGGGGCCTCTGGAAACACCATATATTTT
TRBJ1-1 NA TRBV5-4 once CASSSSGRVAENTEAFF TGTGCCAGCAGCTCCTCCGGACGCGTAGCGGAGAACACTGAAGCTTTCTTT
TRBJ2-7 TRBD1 TRBV5-1 NA CASSKGTGPNEQYF TGCGCCAGCAGCAAGGGGACAGGTCCCAACGAGCAGTACTTC
TRBJ1-2 TRBD1 TRBV30 NA CAWKRTGPYGYTF TGTGCCTGGAAAAGGACAGGACCCTATGGCTACACCTTC